Following are 10 T cell receptor beta chains from one sample sequenced in a study of cytomegalovirus exposure and HLA in healthy donors. This PCR relied on a set of 60 Vbeta primers and 13 Jbeta primers. Profiled with immunoSEQ multiplex PCR; TCRdb holds only in-frame clones, not every one. The table shows over 100,000 clones, with 76% occurring only once. Sequenced sample: PBMCs. These receptor sequences come from a middle-aged woman in good health and CMV-seropositive.

V usage is TRBV29-1 and J usage is TRBJ2-6; D remains unclear. Trimming took 5 bases from V and 0 from J, leaving 11 bases between them. The length of the CDR3 is 15 residues. CDR1 SQVTM and CDR2 ANQGSEA come from the germline V gene. DNA for the CDR3: TGCAGCGTTAGTCAGGCCTACTCTGGGGCCAACGTCCTGACTTTC. Its translation is CSVSQAYSGANVLTF.

The chain joins TRBV2 to TRBJ1-6; weak D call: TRBD1 (6 bases). Germline CDR1 and CDR2: SNHLY and FYNNEI. CDR3 length: 16 residues. V was cut by 5 bases and J by 1 base, with 12 bases left in between. CDR3 DNA sequence: TGTGCCAGCAGTTCCCCCGGACAGTCCTATAATTCACCCCTCCACTTT. Translated, it gives CASSSPGQSYNSPLHF.

This clone was counted between two and nine times. The CDR3: CASSLGDRPNYGYTF. Here the CDR3 DNA reads TGTGCCAGCAGCTTGGGAGACAGACCCAACTATGGCTACACCTTC. The genes are TRBV5-6 and TRBJ1-2; a possible D gene is TRBD1 (5 bases). This CDR3 is built from 15 residues. Germline CDR1 reads SGHDT; CDR2 reads YYEEEE. Deletions cut 0 bases from V and 2 bases from J, with 11 bases between. Looking up the rest from reference TRBV5-6 and TRBJ1-2 gives the full variable domain: DAGVTQSPTHLIKTRGQQVTLRCSPKSGHDTVSWYQQALGQGPQFIFQYYEEEERQRGNFPDRFSGHQFPNYSSELNVNALLLGDSALYLCASSLGDRPNYGYTFGSGTRLTVV.

This sequence joins TRBV30 and TRBJ1-5; D unresolved. The CDR3 covers 13 residues. V shed 0 bases and J shed 5 bases, with 8 bases lying between them. Germline CDR1 is GTSNPN and CDR2 is SVGIG (reference sequence). In nucleotides, the CDR3 is TGTGCCTGGAGTGTACGGGGAGATCAGCCCCAGCATTTT. Its translation: CAWSVRGDQPQHF. The variable domain in full, with the rest retrieved from reference TRBV30 and TRBJ1-5, is SQTIHQWPATLVQPVGSPLSLECTVEGTSNPNLYWYRQAAGRGLQLLFYSVGIGQISSEVPQNLSASRPQDRQFILSSKKLLLSDSGFYLCAWSVRGDQPQHFGDGTRLSIL.

DNA for the CDR3: TGCGCCAGCAGCCAATTGACAGGGAAACCCCAGCATTTT. Translation: CASSQLTGKPQHF. The V call is TRBV4-1, the J call TRBJ1-5; 7 positions match TRBD1. The CDR3 is made up of 13 amino acids. CDR1 is MGHRA and CDR2 is YSYEKL in the germline V gene. Trimming took 2 bases from V and 10 from J; bases not matched to a gene: 5.

This clone showed up just a few times. The CDR3: CASSRGFRGYTF. The CDR3 DNA sequence: TGTGCCAGCAGCAGGGGGTTCCGTGGCTACACCTTC. The rearrangement joins TRBV5-8 to TRBJ1-2; possibly TRBD1 for D (6 bases). CDR3 size: 12 residues. V lost 4 bases to trimming and J lost 7 bases, with 11 bases between them. CDR1 SGHTS and CDR2 YDEGEE come from the germline V gene.

The chain combines TRBV21-1 with TRBJ2-7; TRBD1, the table's D call, lacks a check against the DNA. TRBV21-1 is a pseudogene segment. The CDR3 consists of 19 residues. CDR3 amino acids: CASSPCPGTGDEDSYEQYF. DNA of the CDR3: TGTGCCAGCAGCCCTTGTCCCGGGACAGGGGATGAGGACTCCTACGAGCAGTACTTC.

V is TRBV4-1 and J is TRBJ2-5; 9 bases are shared with TRBD2. V shed 0 bases, J shed 9 bases, and the junction held 5 bases outside the gene matches. Germline CDR1 and CDR2: MGHRA and YSYEKL. The CDR3 runs to 14 residues. The CDR3 loop reads CASSQEGSGGPQYF. For the CDR3, the DNA is TGCGCCAGCAGCCAAGAGGGCAGCGGGGGGCCCCAGTACTTC.

The chain uses TRBV5-1 and TRBJ1-5, with D possibly being TRBD1 (6 bases). V was pared by 1 base and J by 7 bases, with 15 bases between. Germline lookup yields CDR1 SGHRS and CDR2 YFSETQ. The CDR3 extends over 15 amino acids. CDR3 sequence reads: CASSLTGLVGQPQHF. The CDR3 DNA reads as TGCGCCAGCAGCTTGACAGGGTTAGTAGGGCAGCCCCAGCATTTT.

The V call is TRBV19, the J call TRBJ1-5; 10 bases align to TRBD1. Germline values: CDR1 LNHDA, CDR2 SQIVND (reference sequence). V lost 4 bases to trimming and J lost 6 bases; unmatched junction nucleotides: 6. This CDR3 has 15 residues. The CDR3 region has the DNA TGTGCCAGTAGTAGACAGGGGGCGTTGGGTCAGCCCCAGCATTTT. Encoded protein: CASSRQGALGQPQHF.